The rows below give T cell receptor beta chains drawn from one sample of a study of CD4+ T cells in melanoma. Produced via immunoSEQ multiplex PCR; TCRdb's table is partial and in-frame only. This sample has around 110,000 clones, with around 92% found just once. Source material: peripheral blood. Receptors were obtained from a human donor with melanoma. Each CDR3 is given with its conserved first and last residue. A D gene is named only where the DNA matches it firmly. Size is stated for part of the rows, as once, few or many counts, or as a class when the clone is expanded.

v_call	d_call	clone_size	j_call	cdr3_nt	cdr3_aa
TRBV27	TRBD1	NA	TRBJ2-7	TGTGCCAGCAGAAAAACAGGGGGCGTCGCCTACGAGCAGTACTTC	CASRKTGGVAYEQYF
TRBV7-2	NA	NA	TRBJ2-3	TGTGCCAGCAGCTTAGTCGGGGGAGGCTTTACGACAGATACGCAGTATTTT	CASSLVGGGFTTDTQYF
TRBV6-6	TRBD1	NA	TRBJ1-5	TGTGCCAGCAGTCGCGGACAGGAAAGCAATCAGCCCCAGCATTTT	CASSRGQESNQPQHF
TRBV11-3	TRBD2	NA	TRBJ2-4	TGTGCCAGCAGCTCGGAACGGGGGGTTCAGTACTTC	CASSSERGVQYF
TRBV27	NA	NA	TRBJ2-4	TGTGCCAGCACCCCCTTTCGAGGGGCCAAAAACATTCAGTACTTC	CASTPFRGAKNIQYF
TRBV19	NA	NA	TRBJ2-7	TGTGCCAGTAGTATAGATACGGGGGCCCGTGAGCAGTACTTC	CASSIDTGAREQYF
TRBV5-1	NA	NA	TRBJ1-3	TGCGCCAGCAGCCCGTGGGACCGACGAAACACCATATATTTT	CASSPWDRRNTIYF
TRBV5-1	NA	NA	TRBJ2-7	TGCGCCAGCAGCTTGCGCCTTTCCTACGAGCAGTACTTC	CASSLRLSYEQYF
TRBV5-1	TRBD1	NA	TRBJ1-1	TGCGCCAGCAGCCCATCAGGGGGATCGGCCGAAGCTTTCTTT	CASSPSGGSAEAFF
TRBV5-1	NA	NA	TRBJ1-1	TGCGCCAGCAGCCCCGACCCAGGGTACAGCAACACTGAAGCTTTCTTT	CASSPDPGYSNTEAFF
TRBV9	TRBD1	NA	TRBJ2-1	TGTGCCAGCAGCGTAGGGACAGGGCTCTACAATGAGCAGTTCTTC	CASSVGTGLYNEQFF
TRBV5-1	NA	NA	TRBJ1-2	TGCGCCAGCAGCTACTCGGAGGGGAACTATGGCTACACCTTC	CASSYSEGNYGYTF
TRBV10-3	NA	NA	TRBJ1-1	TGTGCCATCAGTGCGCAGGGGATGAATACTGAAGCTTTCTTT	CAISAQGMNTEAFF
TRBV7-2	NA	NA	TRBJ2-2	TGTGCCAGCAGTCCCGCCCAGGGTAGGAGCACCGGGGAGCTGTTTTTT	CASSPAQGRSTGELFF
TRBV28	TRBD1	NA	TRBJ1-6	TGTGCCAGCCAGGGGACAGGGCGGATTCGATCACCCCTCCACTTT	CASQGTGRIRSPLHF
TRBV5-6	NA	once	TRBJ2-5	TGTGCCAGCAGCTTGGTCCAGACCCAGTACTTC	CASSLVQTQYF
TRBV28	NA	once	TRBJ2-1	TGTGCCAGCAGTTTAGTACAGGGCTCCTACAATGAGCAGTTCTTC	CASSLVQGSYNEQFF
TRBV14	TRBD2	NA	TRBJ2-1	TGTGCCAGCAGCCACCGTCTAGCGGGGGGGGCCTACAATGAGCAGTTCTTC	CASSHRLAGGAYNEQFF
TRBV30	NA	once	TRBJ2-5	TGTGCCTGGAGAAGGCAGTACCAAGAGACCCAGTACTTC	CAWRRQYQETQYF
TRBV4-1	NA	NA	TRBJ1-2	TGCGCCAGCAGCCAAGGGCCCTGGTACACCTTC	CASSQGPWYTF
TRBV5-4	NA	NA	TRBJ1-3	TGTGCCAGCAGCTTGACAGGGTCTGGAAACACCATATATTTT	CASSLTGSGNTIYF
TRBV4-1	NA	NA	TRBJ2-1	TGCGCCAGCAGCCGGACTGAAAGCTCCTACAATGAGCAGTTCTTC	CASSRTESSYNEQFF
TRBV7-3	TRBD2	few	TRBJ2-1	TGTGCCAGCAGCCCAAGAGCGGGAGGGGTAATTAATGAGCAGTTCTTC	CASSPRAGGVINEQFF
TRBV6-1	NA	NA	TRBJ2-1	TGTGCCAGCAGGGGGACCTTGAATGAGCAGTTCTTC	CASRGTLNEQFF
TRBV19	NA	once	TRBJ2-1	TGTGCCAGTAGTATGTGGGGAGAGGGATCCTACAATGAGCAGTTCTTC	CASSMWGEGSYNEQFF
TRBV2	NA	NA	TRBJ1-5	TGTGCCAGCAGGGAAGCAGGGGATGGGAATCAGCCCCAGCATTTT	CASREAGDGNQPQHF
TRBV5-1	NA	NA	TRBJ2-7	TGCGCCAGCAGCTTCCGGGACGTTTCCTACGAGCAGTACTTC	CASSFRDVSYEQYF
TRBV28	TRBD1	NA	TRBJ1-4	TGTGCCAGCACGAGCCAGGGGGAGGAAAAACTGTTTTTT	CASTSQGEEKLFF
TRBV6-5	TRBD1	NA	TRBJ1-6	TGTGCCAGCGCTTGGACAGGGCTTTCACCCCTCCACTTT	CASAWTGLSPLHF
TRBV7-6	TRBD2	NA	TRBJ2-2	TGTGCCAGCAGCTCGTTTAGCGGGGCCGGGGAGCTGTTTTTT	CASSSFSGAGELFF
TRBV4-3	NA	NA	TRBJ2-3	TGCGCCAGCAGCCAGGACCTCTTACCAGATACGCAGTATTTT	CASSQDLLPDTQYF